The sequence of this T cell receptor beta chain was determined in a study of blood T cell repertoires in COVID-19. Study-wide background: COVID-19 samples collected from the United States, Italy and Spain covered acute and convalescent phases. PBMCs, B-cell-depleted T cells, or T cells provided the cDNA or gDNA that made up the material.

Original data processing: Estimation of nucleated cell counts relied on the amplification of reference gene primers. Only in-frame clones appear in the TCRdb table, and some are missing; sequencing was by immunoSEQ multiplex PCR. V and J calls and clone size are those listed in that table; D and trimming were worked out from the DNA. Of approximately 230,000 clones listed, about 86% are singletons. V was pared by 2 bases and J by 3 bases, with 4 bases between. Germline loops: CDR1 LNHDA, CDR2 SQIVND (reference sequence). The CDR3 has 12 amino acids. Sequencing input: peripheral blood. The rearrangement links TRBV19 to TRBJ1-1; D not certain. The sequence came from an elderly man with acute or convalescent COVID-19. The CDR3 loop is CASSIIDTEAFF. In DNA form, the CDR3 reads TGTGCCAGTAGTATAATCGACACTGAAGCTTTCTTT.